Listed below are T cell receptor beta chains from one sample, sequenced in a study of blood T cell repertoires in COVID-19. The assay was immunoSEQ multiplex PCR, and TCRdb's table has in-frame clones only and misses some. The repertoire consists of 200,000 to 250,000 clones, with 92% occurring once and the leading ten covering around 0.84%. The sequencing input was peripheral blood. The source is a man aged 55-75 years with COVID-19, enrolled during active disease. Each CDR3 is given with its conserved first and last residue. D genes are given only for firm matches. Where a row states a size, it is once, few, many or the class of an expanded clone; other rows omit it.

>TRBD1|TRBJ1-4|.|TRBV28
CASGPGTDEKLFF
TGTGCCAGCGGGCCCGGGACAGATGAAAAACTGTTTTTT
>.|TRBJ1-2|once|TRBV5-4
CASSPPESEREGYYGYTF
TGTGCCAGCAGCCCCCCGGAATCGGAAAGGGAGGGTTACTATGGCTACACCTTC
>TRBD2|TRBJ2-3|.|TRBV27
CASSLKLAAYGDTQYF
TGTGCCAGCAGCCTGAAACTAGCGGCCTACGGGGATACGCAGTATTTT
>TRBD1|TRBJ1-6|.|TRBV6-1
CASSEDRGRRNSPLHF
TGTGCCAGCAGTGAGGACAGGGGGCGCCGTAATTCACCCCTCCACTTT
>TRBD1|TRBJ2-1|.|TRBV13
CASSPRQGGVDEQFF
TGTGCCAGCAGCCCCCGACAGGGGGGTGTCGATGAGCAGTTCTTC
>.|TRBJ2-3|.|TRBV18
CASSVNTPGTDTQYF
TGTGCCAGCTCAGTAAATACCCCGGGCACAGATACGCAGTATTTT
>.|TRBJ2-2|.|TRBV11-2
CASSRRRGGRNTGELFF
TGTGCCAGCAGCCGCCGAAGGGGCGGACGGAACACCGGGGAGCTGTTTTTT
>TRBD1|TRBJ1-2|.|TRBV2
CASSDRGRRGYTF
TGTGCCAGCAGCGACAGGGGACGGAGAGGCTACACCTTC
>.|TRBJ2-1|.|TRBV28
CASSLESGPFF
TGTGCCAGCAGCCTGGAGAGCGGGCCGTTCTTC
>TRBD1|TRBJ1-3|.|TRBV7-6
CASSPLTGSYSGNTIYF
TGTGCCAGCAGCCCTTTGACAGGGTCATACTCTGGAAACACCATATATTTT
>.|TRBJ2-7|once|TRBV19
CASSIATPSGTGPYEQYF
TGTGCCAGTAGTATTGCTACTCCGAGCGGGACAGGACCCTACGAGCAGTACTTC
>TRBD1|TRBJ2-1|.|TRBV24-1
CATSDTGQLSNEQFF
TGTGCCACCAGTGATACGGGACAGTTAAGCAATGAGCAGTTCTTC
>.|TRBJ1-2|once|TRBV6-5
CASSQRVALGGYTF
TGTGCCAGCAGCCAACGGGTGGCCCTCGGGGGCTACACCTTC
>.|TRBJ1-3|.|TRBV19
CASSIEPRATIYF
TGTGCCAGTAGTATAGAGCCCCGAGCCACCATATATTTT
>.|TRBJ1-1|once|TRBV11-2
CASSLDSNTEAFF
TGTGCCAGCAGCCTGGACTCGAACACTGAAGCTTTCTTT
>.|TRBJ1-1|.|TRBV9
CASSPLPGLGAEAFF
TGTGCCAGCAGCCCCCTCCCAGGGTTGGGCGCTGAAGCTTTCTTT
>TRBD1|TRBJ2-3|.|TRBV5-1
CASSSYGTGRIHTQYF
TGCGCCAGCAGCTCATACGGGACAGGGAGAATCCATACGCAGTATTTT
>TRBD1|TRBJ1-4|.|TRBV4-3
CASSQGQGREKLFF
TGCGCCAGCAGCCAAGGACAGGGGAGGGAAAAACTGTTTTTT
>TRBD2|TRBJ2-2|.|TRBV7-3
CASSLTSGSLAGELFF
TGTGCCAGCAGTTTAACCAGCGGGAGTCTAGCCGGGGAGCTGTTTTTT
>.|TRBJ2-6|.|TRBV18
CASSPPGARAGANVLTF
TGTGCCAGCTCACCACCGGGGGCCAGGGCCGGGGCCAACGTCCTGACTTTC
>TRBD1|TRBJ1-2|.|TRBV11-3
CATTQETGRSYYGYTF
TGTGCCACCACCCAGGAGACAGGGCGTTCTTACTATGGCTACACCTTC
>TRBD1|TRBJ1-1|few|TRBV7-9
CASSLTGTTEAFF
TGTGCCAGCAGCCTGACAGGGACCACTGAAGCTTTCTTT
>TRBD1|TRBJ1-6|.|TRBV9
CASSVDRVGNSPLHF
TGTGCCAGCAGCGTTGACAGGGTTGGCAATTCACCCCTCCACTTT
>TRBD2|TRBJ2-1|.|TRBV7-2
CASSWGTSGISNEQFF
TGTGCCAGCAGCTGGGGGACTAGCGGGATCTCAAATGAGCAGTTCTTC
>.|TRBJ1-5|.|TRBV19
CASSIASRAGNQPQHF
TGTGCCAGTAGTATAGCGTCCAGGGCGGGCAATCAGCCCCAGCATTTT
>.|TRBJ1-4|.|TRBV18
CASSSGAEEKLFF
TGTGCCAGCTCATCCGGTGCGGAGGAAAAACTGTTTTTT
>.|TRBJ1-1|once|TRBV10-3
CAISERPSDRRTEAFF
TGTGCCATCAGCGAACGCCCTTCGGACAGACGCACTGAAGCTTTCTTT
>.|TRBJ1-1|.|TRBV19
CASSIQSMNTEAFF
TGTGCCAGTAGTATCCAGTCCATGAACACTGAAGCTTTCTTT
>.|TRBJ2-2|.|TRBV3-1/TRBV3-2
CASSPQGAANTGELFF
TGTGCCAGCAGCCCGCAAGGGGCAGCGAACACCGGGGAGCTGTTTTTT
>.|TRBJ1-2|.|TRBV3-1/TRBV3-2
CASSQAEGYGYTF
TGTGCCAGCAGCCAAGCAGAGGGCTATGGCTACACCTTC
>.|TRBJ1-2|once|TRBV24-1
CAIRFDPGSSPVYGYTF
TGTGCCATCCGATTTGACCCCGGGTCGAGTCCAGTGTATGGCTACACCTTC
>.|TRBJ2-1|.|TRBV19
CASSSQGAHYNEQFF
TGTGCCAGTAGTAGCCAGGGTGCCCATTACAATGAGCAGTTCTTC
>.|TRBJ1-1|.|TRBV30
CAYVGAYVEAFF
TGTGCCTATGTGGGGGCTTACGTTGAAGCTTTCTTT
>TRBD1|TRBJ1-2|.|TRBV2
CASTPQGATGYGYTF
TGTGCCAGCACGCCACAGGGGGCAACGGGCTATGGCTACACCTTC
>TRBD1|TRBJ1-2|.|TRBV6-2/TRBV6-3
CASSRQGIYGYTF
TGTGCCAGCAGTCGACAGGGCATCTATGGCTACACCTTC
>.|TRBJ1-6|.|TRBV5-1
CASSRGLDSYNSPLHF
TGCGCCAGCAGCCGAGGGCTCGACTCCTATAATTCACCCCTCCACTTT
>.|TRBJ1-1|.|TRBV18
CASSPRLTGMNTEAFF
TGTGCCAGCTCACCACGATTAACAGGCATGAACACTGAAGCTTTCTTT
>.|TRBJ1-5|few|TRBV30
CAWSRGIGPQHF
TGTGCCTGGAGTCGAGGGATAGGGCCCCAGCATTTT
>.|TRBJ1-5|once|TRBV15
CATSSQYSNQPQHF
TGTGCCACCAGCAGCCAGTATAGCAATCAGCCCCAGCATTTT
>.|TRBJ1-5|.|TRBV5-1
CASSLVGGGQPQHF
TGCGCCAGCAGCTTGGTGGGAGGAGGTCAGCCCCAGCATTTT
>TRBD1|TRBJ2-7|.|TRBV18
CASSQERGPYEQYF
TGTGCCAGCTCACAGGAGAGGGGGCCCTACGAGCAGTACTTC
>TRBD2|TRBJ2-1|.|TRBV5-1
CASSLSGSMYNEQFF
TGCGCCAGCAGCTTAAGCGGGAGTATGTACAATGAGCAGTTCTTC
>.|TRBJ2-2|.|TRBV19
CASRTWASTGELFF
TGTGCCAGTAGGACGTGGGCTTCTACCGGGGAGCTGTTTTTT
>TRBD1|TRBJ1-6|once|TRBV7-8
CASSLGGQYNSPLHF
TGTGCCAGCAGCTTAGGGGGACAGTATAATTCACCCCTCCACTTT
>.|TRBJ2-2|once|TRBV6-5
CASRDTVYTGELFF
TGTGCCAGCAGGGACACAGTGTACACCGGGGAGCTGTTTTTT
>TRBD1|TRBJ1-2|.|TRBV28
CASSFLRTGDDGYTF
TGTGCCAGCAGTTTCCTCCGGACAGGGGATGATGGCTACACCTTC
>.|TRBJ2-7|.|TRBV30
CAWSVWAGNYEQYF
TGTGCCTGGAGTGTATGGGCAGGGAACTACGAGCAGTACTTC
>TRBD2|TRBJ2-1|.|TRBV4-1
CASSVTGTSHGNEQFF
TGCGCCAGCAGTGTCACCGGGACTAGTCATGGCAATGAGCAGTTCTTC
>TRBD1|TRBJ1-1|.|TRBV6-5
CASSYSAAGGSTEAFF
TGTGCCAGCAGTTACTCGGCTGCAGGGGGTAGCACTGAAGCTTTCTTT
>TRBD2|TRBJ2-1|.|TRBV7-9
CASRPIAGRYNEQFF
TGTGCCAGCAGACCTATAGCGGGACGATACAATGAGCAGTTCTTC
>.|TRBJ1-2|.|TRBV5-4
CASSTDRSYGYTF
TGTGCCAGCAGCACGGACAGATCCTATGGCTACACCTTC
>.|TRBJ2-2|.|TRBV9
CASSVGGNTGELFF
TGTGCCAGCAGCGTAGGAGGGAACACCGGGGAGCTGTTTTTT